The following is a T cell receptor (beta chain) sequence with its context. These data belong to a study of blood T cell repertoires in COVID-19. As processed by the authors: Scientists estimated how many nucleated cells there were by amplifying reference gene primers. TCRdb's table, derived via immunoSEQ multiplex PCR, lists solely in-frame clones and lacks some. The V and J calls and clone size come from that table; D and trimming were worked out from the DNA. The sample shows around 120,000 clones, 85% to 90% of them seen only once. Germline CDR1 and CDR2: SGHRS and YFSETQ. The CDR3 is 19 amino acids. The V and J ends lost 0 bases and 0 bases respectively, with 18 bases between them.

Sequenced input: peripheral blood. J is TRBJ1-4 and V is TRBV5-1; a possible D gene is TRBD1 (6 bases). The TCR originated in a human donor in a cohort sampled during active COVID-19. CDR3 sequence: CASSLDTTGSYATNEKLFF. The CDR3 bases are TGCGCCAGCAGCTTGGACACGACAGGAAGCTATGCAACTAATGAAAAACTGTTTTTT.